This T cell receptor (beta chain) originates from a study of blood T cell repertoires in COVID-19. Study-wide background: Some COVID-19 samples were acute and others convalescent; all came from the United States, Italy and Spain.

TCRdb's table, derived via immunoSEQ multiplex PCR, lists solely in-frame clones and lacks some. The profile shows roughly 32,000 clones, roughly 84% of them singletons. J was trimmed by 5 bases and V by 0 bases; bases with no gene match: 0. The CDR3 loop spans 15 amino acids. Germline V gene lookup returns CDR1 KGHSH and CDR2 LQKENI. The sequenced sample consisted of peripheral blood. This clonotype was sampled from a man aged 55 to 70 with active COVID-19. V gene TRBV18 combines with J gene TRBJ2-2, with 10 positions matching TRBD1. CDR3 protein: CASSPPGQGTGELFF. The CDR3 DNA sequence: TGTGCCAGCTCACCACCGGGACAGGGGACCGGGGAGCTGTTTTTT. Supplemented by reference TRBV18 and TRBJ2-2, the full variable domain reads NAGVMQNPRHLVRRRGQEARLRCSPMKGHSHVYWYRQLPEEGLKFMVYLQKENIIDESGMPKERFSAEFPKEGPSILRIQQVVRGDSAAYFCASSPPGQGTGELFFGEGSRLTVL.